This T cell receptor (beta chain) emerged from a study of Graves' ophthalmopathy and Graves' hyperthyroidism. General study results and limits: An 81.08% specificity and 85% to 90% sensitivity were achieved by a 13-signature model that separated ophthalmopathy from stable hyperthyroidism.

CDR3 length equals 18 residues. Germline V gene lookup returns CDR1 KGHDR and CDR2 SFDVKD. As for this clonotype: Its antigen is still unknown. This may arise from a read error, as a much more abundant clone is one base away.

CDR3 regions of TCR beta were amplified from RNA transcripts. In the first round, RT-PCR was carried out with HTBI primers, and a multiplex PCR formed the second round. Each CDR3 protein is one row after TCRdb ran MiXCR on the multiplex PCR reads. The table records 200,000 to 300,000 distinct CDR3 sequences, around 50% of them present only once. The chain joins TRBV24-1 to TRBJ1-5; D gene unclear. The sequence was obtained from an adult man with Graves' ophthalmopathy. Sequenced sample: peripheral blood. CDR3 protein: CATSDSRDWPRDYQRQHF. DNA for the CDR3: TGTGCCACCAGTGATTCAAGAGATTGGCCCCGAGATTATCAGCGCCAGCATTTT.